This entry is about one T cell receptor (beta chain). Profiling relied on immunoSEQ multiplex PCR, and the TCRdb table lists in-frame clones only, not all of them. The sample has around 78,000 clones; around 76% are singletons. This entry belongs to a study of blood T cell repertoires in COVID-19. Study-level background: T cells, B-cell-depleted T cells, or PBMCs provided the cDNA or gDNA that served as material.

The germline gives CDR1 GTSNPN, CDR2 SVGIG (reference sequence). This CDR3 is built from 15 residues. The J segment lost 2 bases and the V segment lost 3 bases, leaving 5 bases of the junction unmatched. This receptor was identified in a human donor in a cohort sampled during active COVID-19. Material for sequencing was peripheral blood. This chain joins TRBV30 and TRBJ2-1; 9 bases fit TRBD2. CDR3 amino acids: CAWSGSGGPYNEQFF. As DNA, the CDR3 is TGTGCCTGGAGCGGTAGCGGGGGACCCTACAATGAGCAGTTCTTC.